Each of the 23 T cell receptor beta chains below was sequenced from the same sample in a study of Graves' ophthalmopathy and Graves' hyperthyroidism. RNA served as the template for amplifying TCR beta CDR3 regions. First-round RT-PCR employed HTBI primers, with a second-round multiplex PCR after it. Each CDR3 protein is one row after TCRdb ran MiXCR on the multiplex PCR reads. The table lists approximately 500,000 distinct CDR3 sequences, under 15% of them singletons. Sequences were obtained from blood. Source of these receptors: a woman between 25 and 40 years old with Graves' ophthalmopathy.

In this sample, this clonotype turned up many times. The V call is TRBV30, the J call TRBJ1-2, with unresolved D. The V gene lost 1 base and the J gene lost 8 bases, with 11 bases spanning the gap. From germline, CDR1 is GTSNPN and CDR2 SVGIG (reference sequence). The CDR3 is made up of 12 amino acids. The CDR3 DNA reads TGTGCCTGGAGTGACTTCACCGGGGGCTACACCTTC. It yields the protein CAWSDFTGGYTF.

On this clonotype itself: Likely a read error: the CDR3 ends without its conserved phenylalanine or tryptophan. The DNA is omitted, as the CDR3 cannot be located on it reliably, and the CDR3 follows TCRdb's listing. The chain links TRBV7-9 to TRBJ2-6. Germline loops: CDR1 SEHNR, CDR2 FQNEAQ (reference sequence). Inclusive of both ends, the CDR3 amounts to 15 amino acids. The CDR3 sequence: CASSLVGSGANVLRV.

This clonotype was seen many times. The CDR3: CASSYSSGGRGNIQYF. The CDR3 DNA sequence: TGTGCCAGCAGTTACTCGAGTGGGGGCCGAGGAAACATTCAGTACTTC. The chain links TRBV6-5 to TRBJ2-4; D possibly corresponds to TRBD1 (6 bases). CDR1 is MNHEY and CDR2 is SVGAGI in the germline V gene. This CDR3 region has 16 residues. The V end was cut by 0 bases, the J end by 6 bases, with 15 bases between.

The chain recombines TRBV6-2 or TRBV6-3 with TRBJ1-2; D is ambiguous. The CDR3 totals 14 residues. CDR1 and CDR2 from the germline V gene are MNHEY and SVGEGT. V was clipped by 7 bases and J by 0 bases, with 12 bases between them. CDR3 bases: TGTGCCAGCATTCCAGGTGGATCTAACTATGGCTACACCTTC. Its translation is CASIPGGSNYGYTF.

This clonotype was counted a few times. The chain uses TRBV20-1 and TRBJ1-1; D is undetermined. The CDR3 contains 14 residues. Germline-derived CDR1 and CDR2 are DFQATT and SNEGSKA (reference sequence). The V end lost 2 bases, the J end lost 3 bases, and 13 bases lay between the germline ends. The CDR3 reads CSARNSEGYTEAFF. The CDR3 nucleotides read TGCAGTGCTAGAAATTCTGAGGGATACACTGAAGCTTTCTTT.

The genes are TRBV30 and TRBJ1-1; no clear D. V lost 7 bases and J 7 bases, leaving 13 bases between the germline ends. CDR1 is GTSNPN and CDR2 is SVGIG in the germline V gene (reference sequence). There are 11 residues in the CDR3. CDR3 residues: CASTQTVEAFF. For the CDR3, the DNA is TGTGCCTCCACTCAGACGGTTGAAGCTTTCTTT.

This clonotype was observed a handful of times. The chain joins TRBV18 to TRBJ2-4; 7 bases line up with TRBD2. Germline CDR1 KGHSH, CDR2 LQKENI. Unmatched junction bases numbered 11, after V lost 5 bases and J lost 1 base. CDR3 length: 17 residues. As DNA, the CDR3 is TGTGCCAGCTCATCGAGGCTTGGTAGCGGGGCCAAAAACATTCAGTACTTC. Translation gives CASSSRLGSGAKNIQYF.

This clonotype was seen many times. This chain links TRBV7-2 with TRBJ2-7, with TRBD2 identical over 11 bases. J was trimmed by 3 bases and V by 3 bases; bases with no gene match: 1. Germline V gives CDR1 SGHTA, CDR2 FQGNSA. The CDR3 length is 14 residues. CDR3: CASSFGLAGYEQYF. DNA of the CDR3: TGTGCCAGCAGCTTCGGACTAGCGGGCTACGAGCAGTACTTC.

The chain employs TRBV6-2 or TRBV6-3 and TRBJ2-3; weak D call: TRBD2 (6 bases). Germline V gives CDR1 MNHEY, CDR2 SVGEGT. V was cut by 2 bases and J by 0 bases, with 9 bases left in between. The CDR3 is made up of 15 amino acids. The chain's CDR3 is CASSYGGASTDTQYF. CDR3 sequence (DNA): TGTGCCAGCAGTTACGGCGGGGCAAGCACAGATACGCAGTATTTT.

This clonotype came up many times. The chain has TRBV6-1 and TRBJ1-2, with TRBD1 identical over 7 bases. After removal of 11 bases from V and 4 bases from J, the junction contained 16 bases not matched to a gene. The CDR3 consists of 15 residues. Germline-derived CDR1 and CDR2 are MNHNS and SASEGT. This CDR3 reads CAYRDSSTAGYGYTF. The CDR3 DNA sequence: TGTGCCTACCGGGACAGCTCTACTGCCGGCTATGGCTACACCTTC.

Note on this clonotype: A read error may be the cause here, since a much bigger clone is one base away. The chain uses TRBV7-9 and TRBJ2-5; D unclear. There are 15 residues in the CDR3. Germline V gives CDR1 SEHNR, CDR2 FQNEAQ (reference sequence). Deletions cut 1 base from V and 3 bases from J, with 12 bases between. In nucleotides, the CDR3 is TGTGCCAGCAGCTTAGAAGCAGGTCCCGAAGAGACCCAGTACTTC. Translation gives CASSLEAGPEETQYF.

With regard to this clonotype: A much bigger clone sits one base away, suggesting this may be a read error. The CDR3 loop is CASSRRGLAGELFF. The CDR3 nucleotides read TGTGCCAGCAGTCGCAGGGGGCTCGCCGGGGAGCTGTTTTTT. The rearrangement uses TRBV12-3 or TRBV12-4 and TRBJ2-2, with 8 bases fitting TRBD1. The CDR3 sequence is 14 residues long. V shed 5 bases and J 6 bases; nucleotides not matched to a gene: 5.

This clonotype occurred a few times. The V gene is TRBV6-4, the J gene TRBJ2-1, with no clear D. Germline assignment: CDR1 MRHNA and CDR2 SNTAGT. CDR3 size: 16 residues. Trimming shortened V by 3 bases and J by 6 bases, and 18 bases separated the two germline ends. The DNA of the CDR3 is TGTGCCAGCAGTGAACCTAGAAGGAGTAGGTCCAATGAGCAGTTCTTC. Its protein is CASSEPRRSRSNEQFF.

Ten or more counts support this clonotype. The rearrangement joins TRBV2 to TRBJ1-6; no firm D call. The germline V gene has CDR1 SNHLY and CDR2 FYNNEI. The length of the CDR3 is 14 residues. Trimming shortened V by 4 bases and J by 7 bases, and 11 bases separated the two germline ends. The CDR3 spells CASSVSSVNSPLHF. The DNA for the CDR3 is TGTGCCAGCAGTGTTAGCAGCGTCAATTCACCCCTCCACTTT. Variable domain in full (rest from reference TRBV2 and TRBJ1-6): EPEVTQTPSHQVTQMGQEVILRCVPISNHLYFYWYRQILGQKVEFLVSFYNNEISEKSEIFDDQFSVERPDGSNFTLKIRSTKLEDSAMYFCASSVSSVNSPLHFGNGTRLTVT.

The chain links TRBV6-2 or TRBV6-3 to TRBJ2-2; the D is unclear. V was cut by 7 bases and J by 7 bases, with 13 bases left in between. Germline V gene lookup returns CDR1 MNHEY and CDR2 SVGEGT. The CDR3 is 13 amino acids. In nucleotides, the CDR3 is TGTGCCAGCAAACCGGACCTCCTCGGGGAGCTGTTTTTT. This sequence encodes CASKPDLLGELFF.

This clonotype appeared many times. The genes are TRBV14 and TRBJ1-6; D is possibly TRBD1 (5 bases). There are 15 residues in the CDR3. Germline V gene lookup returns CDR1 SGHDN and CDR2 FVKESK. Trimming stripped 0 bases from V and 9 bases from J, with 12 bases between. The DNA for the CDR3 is TGTGCCAGCAGCCAAGACAGGGTGTCAGGTTCACCCCTCCACTTT. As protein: CASSQDRVSGSPLHF.

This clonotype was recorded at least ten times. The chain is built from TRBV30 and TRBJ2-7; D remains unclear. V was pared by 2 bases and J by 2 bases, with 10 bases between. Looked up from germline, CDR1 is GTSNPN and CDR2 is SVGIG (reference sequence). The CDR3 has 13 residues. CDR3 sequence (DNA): TGTGCCTGGAGTTTAGGTGCGGCCTACGAGCAGTACTTC. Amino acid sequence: CAWSLGAAYEQYF.

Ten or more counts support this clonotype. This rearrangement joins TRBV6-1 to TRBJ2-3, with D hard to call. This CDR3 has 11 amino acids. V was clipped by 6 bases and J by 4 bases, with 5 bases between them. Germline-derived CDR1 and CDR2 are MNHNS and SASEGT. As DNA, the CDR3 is TGTGCCAGCAGGAGCCCAGATACGCAGTATTTT. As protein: CASRSPDTQYF.

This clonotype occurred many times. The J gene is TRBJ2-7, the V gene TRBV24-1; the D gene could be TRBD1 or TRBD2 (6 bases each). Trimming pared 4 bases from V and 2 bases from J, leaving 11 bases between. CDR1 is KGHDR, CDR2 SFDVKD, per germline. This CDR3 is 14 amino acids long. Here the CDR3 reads CATSESGATYEQYF. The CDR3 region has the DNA TGTGCCACCAGTGAATCGGGGGCCACCTACGAGCAGTACTTC.

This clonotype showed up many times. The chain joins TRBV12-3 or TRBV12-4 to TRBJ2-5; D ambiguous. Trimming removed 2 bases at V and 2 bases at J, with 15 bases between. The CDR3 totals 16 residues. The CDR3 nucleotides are TGTGCCAGCAGTTTATCCCTGGCTGGATTTCAAGAGACCCAGTACTTC. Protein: CASSLSLAGFQETQYF.

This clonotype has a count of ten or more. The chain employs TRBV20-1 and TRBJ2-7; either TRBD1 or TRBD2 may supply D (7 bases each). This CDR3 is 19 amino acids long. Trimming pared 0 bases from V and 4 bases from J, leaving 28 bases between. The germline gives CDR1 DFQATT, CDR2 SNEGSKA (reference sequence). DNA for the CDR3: TGCAGTGCTAGAGATCCATGGGGAGGGGACAGCGACCCTACGTACGAGCAGTACTTC. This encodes CSARDPWGGDSDPTYEQYF.

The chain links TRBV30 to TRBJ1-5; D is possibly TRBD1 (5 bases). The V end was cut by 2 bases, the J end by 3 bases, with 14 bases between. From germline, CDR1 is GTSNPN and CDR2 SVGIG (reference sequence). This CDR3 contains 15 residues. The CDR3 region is CAWSSGPGFNQPQHF. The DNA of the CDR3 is TGTGCCTGGAGTTCCGGTCCAGGGTTCAATCAGCCCCAGCATTTT.

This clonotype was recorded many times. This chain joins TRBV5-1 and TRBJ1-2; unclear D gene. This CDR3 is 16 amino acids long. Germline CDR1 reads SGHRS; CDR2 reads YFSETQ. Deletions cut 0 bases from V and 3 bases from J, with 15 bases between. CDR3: CASSLAGSPNDYGYTF. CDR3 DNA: TGCGCCAGCAGCTTGGCTGGTAGCCCGAACGACTATGGCTACACCTTC.